Following are 14 T cell receptor beta chains from one sample sequenced in a study of blood T cell repertoires in COVID-19. Only in-frame clones appear in the TCRdb table, and some are missing; sequencing was by immunoSEQ multiplex PCR. The table has hundreds of thousands of clones, roughly 86% seen once. What was sequenced was peripheral blood. The receptors here all came from a human donor in a cohort sampled during active COVID-19.

On this clone itself: Germline and junction disagree at one end, which may indicate a read error. J is TRBJ2-2 and V is TRBV3-1 (or the pseudogene TRBV3-2); 8 positions agree with TRBD2. The CDR3 is made up of 15 amino acids. The germline gives CDR1 LGHDT, CDR2 YNNKEL (reference sequence). The chain's CDR3 is CASSQDAHTAGGLFF. The CDR3 DNA is TGTGCCAGCAGCCAAGATGCCCATACGGCGGGGGGGCTGTTTTTT.

The V gene is TRBV2, the J gene TRBJ2-1; 9 bases align to TRBD1. Looked up from germline, CDR1 is SNHLY and CDR2 is FYNNEI. V gave up 6 bases and J gave up 2 bases; unmatched junction bases: 5. This CDR3 comprises 15 residues. The CDR3 DNA reads as TGTGCCAGCAGAACCGACAGGGGGGCCTACAATGAGCAGTTCTTC. It codes for CASRTDRGAYNEQFF. The complete variable domain, with remaining parts taken from reference TRBV2 and TRBJ2-1, reads EPEVTQTPSHQVTQMGQEVILRCVPISNHLYFYWYRQILGQKVEFLVSFYNNEISEKSEIFDDQFSVERPDGSNFTLKIRSTKLEDSAMYFCASRTDRGAYNEQFFGPGTRLTVL.

This clone has more than one count but fewer than ten. This chain links TRBV13 with TRBJ2-2; 10 bases agree with TRBD1. Unmatched junction bases numbered 9, after V lost 8 bases and J lost 6 bases. The CDR3 totals 15 residues. The germline gives CDR1 PRHDT, CDR2 FYEKMQ (reference sequence). The CDR3 reads CASQRDRGVSGELFF. CDR3 DNA: TGTGCCAGCCAACGGGACAGGGGAGTATCCGGGGAGCTGTTTTTT.

V usage is TRBV5-1 and J usage is TRBJ2-5; TRBD1 is a possible D gene (6 bases). CDR3 length equals 15 residues. Trimming took off 0 bases at V and 5 bases at J, with 14 bases between the two ends. Germline values: CDR1 SGHRS, CDR2 YFSETQ. This CDR3 is CASSLVGTPEETQYF. CDR3 DNA: TGCGCCAGCAGCTTGGTGGGGACACCCGAGGAGACCCAGTACTTC.

This clone was counted a few times. The rearrangement links TRBV19 to TRBJ1-1; no clear D. This CDR3 has 12 amino acids. Trimming took 6 bases from V and 6 from J, leaving 11 bases between them. The germline CDR1 and CDR2 sequences are LNHDA and SQIVND (reference sequence). DNA of the CDR3: TGTGCCAGTAGGGCCTCTTTCGCTGAAGCTTTCTTT. Residues: CASRASFAEAFF.

This chain links TRBV28 with TRBJ2-2, with TRBD2 as a possible D gene (5 bases). V lost 1 base and J 2 bases, leaving 8 bases between the germline ends. This CDR3 comprises 15 residues. CDR1 and CDR2 (germline): MDHEN, SYDVKM. CDR3 DNA sequence: TGTGCCAGCAGTTTATCGGGGTTTAACACCGGGGAGCTGTTTTTT. Translating it yields CASSLSGFNTGELFF. The entire variable domain, with the rest obtained from reference TRBV28 and TRBJ2-2, is as follows: DVKVTQSSRYLVKRTGEKVFLECVQDMDHENMFWYRQDPGLGLRLIYFSYDVKMKEKGDIPEGYSVSREKKERFSLILESASTNQTSMYLCASSLSGFNTGELFFGEGSRLTVL.

This rearrangement joins TRBV5-6 to TRBJ2-2; D not certain. Trimming shortened V by 0 bases and J by 6 bases, and 6 bases separated the two germline ends. The CDR3 is 13 amino acids. Germline V gene sequence: CDR1 SGHDT, CDR2 YYEEEE. The CDR3 DNA reads TGTGCCAGCAGCTTGGTAATCGCCGGGGAGCTGTTTTTT. It encodes CASSLVIAGELFF.

This clone was counted once. This chain connects TRBV30 to TRBJ1-3, with D possibly TRBD1 on 6 matching bases. The CDR3 covers 16 residues. Germline V CDR1 and CDR2: GTSNPN, SVGIG (reference sequence). Trimming took 2 bases from V and 0 from J, leaving 14 bases between them. The chain's CDR3 is CAWSPSGDISGNTIYF. The CDR3 DNA is TGTGCCTGGAGTCCCTCAGGGGATATCTCTGGAAACACCATATATTTT. The whole variable domain, filled in from reference TRBV30 and TRBJ1-3, reads SQTIHQWPATLVQPVGSPLSLECTVEGTSNPNLYWYRQAAGRGLQLLFYSVGIGQISSEVPQNLSASRPQDRQFILSSKKLLLSDSGFYLCAWSPSGDISGNTIYFGEGSWLTVV.

The V and J genes are TRBV6-5 and TRBJ2-1; D perhaps matches TRBD1 (7 bases). The V gene lost 6 bases and the J gene lost 8 bases, with 11 bases spanning the gap. The CDR3 totals 12 residues. The germline V gene encodes CDR1 MNHEY and CDR2 SVGAGI. Written as DNA, the CDR3 is TGTGCCAGCAGAACCAGGGGGGATGAGCAGTTCTTC. Protein sequence: CASRTRGDEQFF.

The chain carries TRBV27 and TRBJ1-2; unclear D gene. The CDR3 is made up of 13 amino acids. Germline CDR1 reads MNHEY; CDR2 reads SMNVEV (reference sequence). Trimming stripped 6 bases from V and 2 bases from J, with 10 bases between. Written as DNA, the CDR3 is TGTGCCAGCAGAATCTCAGGCAACTATGGCTACACCTTC. Amino acid sequence: CASRISGNYGYTF.

CDR3 sequence: CASSQFPRTDSPHEQYF. The CDR3 DNA follows: TGTGCCAGCAGCCAATTTCCCCGGACAGACAGCCCGCACGAGCAGTACTTC. This chain connects TRBV3-1 (or the pseudogene TRBV3-2) to TRBJ2-7; D possibly corresponds to TRBD1 (6 bases). CDR3 length: 17 amino acids. Germline-derived CDR1 and CDR2 are LGHDT and YNNKEL (reference sequence). Trimming stripped 2 bases from V and 5 bases from J, with 22 bases between.

The rearrangement uses TRBV20-1 and TRBJ1-2; TRBD1 might be the D (6 bases). The CDR3 totals 11 residues. V lost 2 bases, J lost 5 bases, and 6 bases lay in between. Germline V lookup: CDR1 DFQATT, CDR2 SNEGSKA (reference sequence). The chain's CDR3 is CSARQGYGYTF. For the CDR3, the DNA is TGCAGTGCTAGACAGGGGTATGGCTACACCTTC.

The chain combines TRBV30 with TRBJ2-3, with 8 bases fitting TRBD1. Germline loops: CDR1 GTSNPN, CDR2 SVGIG (reference sequence). The CDR3 spans 16 residues. The trim removed 2 bases at V and 1 base at J, leaving 8 bases unmatched. The CDR3: CAWSTRTGFRTDTQYF. The CDR3 DNA reads TGTGCCTGGAGTACCCGGACAGGGTTTCGCACAGATACGCAGTATTTT.

The chain carries TRBV7-9 and TRBJ1-2; 7 nucleotides align to TRBD1. V was clipped by 4 bases and J by 5 bases; unmatched bases: 4. This CDR3 spans 13 amino acids. CDR1 is SEHNR, CDR2 FQNEAQ, per germline (reference sequence). CDR3 nucleotides: TGTGCCAGCAGCTCAGGGGACAGTTATGGCTACACCTTC. Its protein is CASSSGDSYGYTF.